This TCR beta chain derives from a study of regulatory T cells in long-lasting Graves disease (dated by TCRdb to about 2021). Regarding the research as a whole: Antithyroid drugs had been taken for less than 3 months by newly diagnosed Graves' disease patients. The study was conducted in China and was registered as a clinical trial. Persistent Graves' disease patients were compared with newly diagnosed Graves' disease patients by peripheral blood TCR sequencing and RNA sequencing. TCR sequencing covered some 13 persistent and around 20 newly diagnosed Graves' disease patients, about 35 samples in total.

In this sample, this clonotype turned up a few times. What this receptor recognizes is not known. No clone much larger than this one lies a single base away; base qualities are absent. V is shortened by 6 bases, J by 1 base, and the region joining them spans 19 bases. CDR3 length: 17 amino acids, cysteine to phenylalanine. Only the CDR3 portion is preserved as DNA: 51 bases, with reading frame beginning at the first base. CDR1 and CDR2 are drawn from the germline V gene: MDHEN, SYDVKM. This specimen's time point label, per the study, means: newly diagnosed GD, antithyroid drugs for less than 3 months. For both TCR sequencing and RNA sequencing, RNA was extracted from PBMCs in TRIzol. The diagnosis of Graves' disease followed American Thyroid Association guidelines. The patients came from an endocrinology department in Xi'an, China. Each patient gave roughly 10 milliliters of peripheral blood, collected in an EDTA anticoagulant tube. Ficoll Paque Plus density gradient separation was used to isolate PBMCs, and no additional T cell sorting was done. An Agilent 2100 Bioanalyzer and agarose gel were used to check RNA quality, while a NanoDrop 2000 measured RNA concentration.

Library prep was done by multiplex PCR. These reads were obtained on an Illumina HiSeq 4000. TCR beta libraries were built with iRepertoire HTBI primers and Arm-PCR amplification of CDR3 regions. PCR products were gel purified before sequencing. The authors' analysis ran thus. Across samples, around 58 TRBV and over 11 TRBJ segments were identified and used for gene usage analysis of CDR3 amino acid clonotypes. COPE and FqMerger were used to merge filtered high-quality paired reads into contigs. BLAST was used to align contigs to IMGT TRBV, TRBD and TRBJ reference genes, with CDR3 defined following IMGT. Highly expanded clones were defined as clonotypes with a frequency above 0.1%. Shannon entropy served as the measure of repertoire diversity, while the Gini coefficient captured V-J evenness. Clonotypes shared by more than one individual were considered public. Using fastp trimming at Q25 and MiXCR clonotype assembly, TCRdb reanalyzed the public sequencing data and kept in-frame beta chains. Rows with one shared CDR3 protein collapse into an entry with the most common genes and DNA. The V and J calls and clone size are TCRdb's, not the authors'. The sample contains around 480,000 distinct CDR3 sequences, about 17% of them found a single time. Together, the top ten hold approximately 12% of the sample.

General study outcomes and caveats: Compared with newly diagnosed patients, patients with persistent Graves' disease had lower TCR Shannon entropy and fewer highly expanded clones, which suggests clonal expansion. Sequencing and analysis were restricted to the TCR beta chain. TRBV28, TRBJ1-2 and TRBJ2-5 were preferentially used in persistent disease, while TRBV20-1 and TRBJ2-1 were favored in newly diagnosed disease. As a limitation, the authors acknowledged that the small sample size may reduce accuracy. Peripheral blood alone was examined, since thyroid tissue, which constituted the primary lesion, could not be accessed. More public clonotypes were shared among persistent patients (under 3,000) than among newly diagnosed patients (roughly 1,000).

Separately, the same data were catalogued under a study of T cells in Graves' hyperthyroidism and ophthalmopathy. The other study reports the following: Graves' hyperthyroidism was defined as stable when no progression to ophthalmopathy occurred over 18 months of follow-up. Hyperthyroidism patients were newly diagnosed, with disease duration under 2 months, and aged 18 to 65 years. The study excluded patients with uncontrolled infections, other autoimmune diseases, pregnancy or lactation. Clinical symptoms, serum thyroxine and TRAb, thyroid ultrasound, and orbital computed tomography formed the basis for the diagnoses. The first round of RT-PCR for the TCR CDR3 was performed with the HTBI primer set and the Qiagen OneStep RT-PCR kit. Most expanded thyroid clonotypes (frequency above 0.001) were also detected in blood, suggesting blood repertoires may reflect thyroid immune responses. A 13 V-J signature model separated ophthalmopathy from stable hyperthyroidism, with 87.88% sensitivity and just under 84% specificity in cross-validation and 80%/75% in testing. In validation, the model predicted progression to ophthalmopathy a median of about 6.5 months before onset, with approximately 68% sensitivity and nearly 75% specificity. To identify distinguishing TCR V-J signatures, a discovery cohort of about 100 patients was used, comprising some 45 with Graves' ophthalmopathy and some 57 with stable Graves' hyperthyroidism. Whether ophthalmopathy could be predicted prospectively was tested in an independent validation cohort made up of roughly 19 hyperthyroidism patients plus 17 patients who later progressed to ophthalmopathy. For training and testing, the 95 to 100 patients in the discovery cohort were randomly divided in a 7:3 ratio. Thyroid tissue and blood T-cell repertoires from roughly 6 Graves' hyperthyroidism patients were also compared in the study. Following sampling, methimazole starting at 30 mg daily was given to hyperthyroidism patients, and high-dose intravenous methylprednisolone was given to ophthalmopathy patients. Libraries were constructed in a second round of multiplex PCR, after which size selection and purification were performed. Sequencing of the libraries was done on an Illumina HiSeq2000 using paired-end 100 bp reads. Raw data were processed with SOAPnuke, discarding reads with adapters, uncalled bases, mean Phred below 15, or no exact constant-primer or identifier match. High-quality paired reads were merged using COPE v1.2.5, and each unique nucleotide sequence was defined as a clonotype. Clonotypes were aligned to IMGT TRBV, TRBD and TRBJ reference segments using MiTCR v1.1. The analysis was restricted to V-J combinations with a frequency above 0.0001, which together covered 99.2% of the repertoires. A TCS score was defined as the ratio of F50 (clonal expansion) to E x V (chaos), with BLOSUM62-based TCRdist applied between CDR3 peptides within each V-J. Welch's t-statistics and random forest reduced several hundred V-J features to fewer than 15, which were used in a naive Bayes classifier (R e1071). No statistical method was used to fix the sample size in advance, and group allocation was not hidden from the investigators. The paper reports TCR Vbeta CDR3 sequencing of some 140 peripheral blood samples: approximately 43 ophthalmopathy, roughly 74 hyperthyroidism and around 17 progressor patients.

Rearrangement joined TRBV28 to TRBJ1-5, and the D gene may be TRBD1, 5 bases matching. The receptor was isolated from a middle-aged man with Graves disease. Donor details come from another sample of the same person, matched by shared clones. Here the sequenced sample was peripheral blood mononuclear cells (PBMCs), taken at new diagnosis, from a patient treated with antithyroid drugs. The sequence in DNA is TGTGCCAGCAGAACGGTGGAGGGGCTAGGAAGCAATCAGCCCCAGCATTTT. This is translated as CASRTVEGLGSNQPQHF.